These 2 T cell receptor beta chains share one sample of origin, sequenced in a study of response to subunit inactivated influenza vaccine. MiXCR, run by TCRdb on the RT-PCR reads, gives a single entry per CDR3 protein. In the table there are some 570,000 distinct CDR3 sequences, 11% of which are singletons. This sample was also put to use in a study of T cells expressing NK-cell markers. From that second work: Template switching by 5'RACE with UMIs generated the TCR beta cDNA.

Sample: PBMCs from blood, taken on the day of vaccination. All receptors derive from a man aged 50 to 60 who received an inactivated influenza vaccine.

This clonotype came up once. The chain couples TRBV19 to TRBJ2-1, with 11 bases lining up with TRBD2. This CDR3 is built from 17 residues. Germline trimming cut 6 bases from V and 3 bases from J; bases unmatched to any gene: 10. The germline V gene has CDR1 LNHDA and CDR2 SQIVND (reference sequence). CDR3 sequence reads: CASRKISGGADYNEQFF. The CDR3 coding sequence is TGTGCCAGTAGAAAAATTAGCGGGGGGGCGGACTACAATGAGCAGTTCTTC.

V gene TRBV28 combines with J gene TRBJ1-1; the D gene is possibly TRBD1 (5 bases). Germline V gives CDR1 MDHEN, CDR2 SYDVKM. V was pared by 4 bases and J by 4 bases, with 19 bases between. The CDR3 runs 16 residues. CDR3 amino acids: CASSSPMVQGSTEAFF. CDR3 DNA sequence: TGTGCCAGCAGTTCCCCCATGGTTCAGGGCTCCACTGAAGCTTTCTTT.